These T cell receptor beta chains were read from a single sample in a study of cytomegalovirus exposure and HLA in healthy donors. Sequenced by immunoSEQ multiplex PCR; TCRdb stores in-frame clones only, minus some. The sample yields about 200,000 clones, more than 75% seen once. What was sequenced was PBMCs. All receptors derive from a woman aged 40 to 50 in good health and CMV-seronegative. The CDR3 runs from the conserved cysteine through the conserved F or W. A D gene is named only where the DNA matches it firmly. Only some rows state a clone size, as once, few, many or a class for expanded clones.

NA,TRBV7-3,TRBD1,TRBJ2-7,CASSDRQGYEQYF,TGTGCCAGCAGCGACCGACAGGGCTACGAGCAGTACTTC
NA,TRBV29-1,TRBD2,TRBJ2-1,CSVPPGLAGYNEQFF,TGCAGCGTCCCACCGGGACTAGCGGGATACAATGAGCAGTTCTTC
NA,TRBV4-1,TRBD1,TRBJ2-6,CASSQGGDRGPSGANVLTF,TGCGCCAGCAGCCAAGGAGGGGACAGGGGACCCTCTGGGGCCAACGTCCTGACTTTC
NA,TRBV25-1,TRBD2,TRBJ2-1,CASSELAGGPYNEQFF,TGTGCCAGCAGTGAGCTGGCGGGAGGGCCCTACAATGAGCAGTTCTTC
NA,TRBV7-2,TRBD1,TRBJ2-3,CASSLGGRGSTDTQYF,TGTGCCAGCAGCTTAGGTGGCAGGGGGTCTACAGATACGCAGTATTTT
NA,TRBV30,NA,TRBJ2-7,CAWSSPGLSGEQYF,TGTGCCTGGAGTTCCCCGGGACTCTCCGGCGAGCAGTACTTC
few,TRBV5-4,NA,TRBJ2-3,CASSFSGTADTQYF,TGTGCCAGCAGCTTTTCCGGGACTGCAGATACGCAGTATTTT
NA,TRBV10-1,TRBD1,TRBJ2-2,CAGSGQAGELFF,TGCGCCGGCAGTGGACAGGCCGGGGAGCTGTTTTTT
NA,TRBV5-1,TRBD1,TRBJ2-2,CASRFRDRGPGELFF,TGCGCCAGCAGATTCCGGGACAGGGGCCCCGGGGAGCTGTTTTTT
NA,TRBV4-1,TRBD2,TRBJ2-1,CASSQVLAENYNEQFF,TGCGCCAGCAGCCAAGTCCTAGCGGAGAACTACAATGAGCAGTTCTTC
NA,TRBV27,TRBD2,TRBJ2-2,CATGPGGYTGELFF,TGTGCCACCGGCCCGGGAGGCTATACCGGGGAGCTGTTTTTT
NA,TRBV5-1,TRBD1,TRBJ2-5,CASSFGQGETQYF,TGCGCCAGCAGCTTCGGACAGGGCGAGACCCAGTACTTC
NA,TRBV15,TRBD1,TRBJ2-5,CATSSTGTGETQYF,TGTGCCACCAGCAGTACCGGGACAGGAGAGACCCAGTACTTC
NA,TRBV6-6,NA,TRBJ2-7,CASSSIVYEQYF,TGTGCCAGCAGTTCCATTGTCTACGAGCAGTACTTC
NA,TRBV19,NA,TRBJ1-1,CASSQQVNTEAFF,TGTGCCAGTAGTCAACAGGTAAACACTGAAGCTTTCTTT
few,TRBV6-1,TRBD1,TRBJ2-7,CASTGTGGSYEQYF,TGTGCCAGTACCGGGACAGGGGGCTCCTACGAGCAGTACTTC
few,TRBV5-4,TRBD1,TRBJ1-2,CASSGTGGGGSGYTF,TGTGCCAGCAGCGGGACAGGGGGCGGTGGATCAGGCTACACCTTC
once,TRBV2,TRBD1,TRBJ1-2,CASSEGRGLGYGYTF,TGTGCCAGCAGTGAAGGCAGGGGGCTGGGCTATGGCTACACCTTC
NA,TRBV6-1,TRBD2,TRBJ2-1,CASRTGGSGSNRQFF,TGTGCCAGCAGAACCGGGGGTAGCGGGAGCAATCGGCAGTTCTTC
once,TRBV6-1,NA,TRBJ1-6,CASSEDVGSPLHF,TGTGCCAGCAGTGAAGATGTCGGTTCACCCCTCCACTTT
NA,TRBV2,NA,TRBJ1-5,CASSGEGRNLQPQHF,TGTGCCAGCAGTGGGGAGGGGCGCAATCTTCAGCCCCAGCATTTT
NA,TRBV27,TRBD1,TRBJ1-5,CASRLVGRGAGTVNQPQHF,TGTGCCAGCAGACTAGTAGGTAGGGGGGCCGGGACAGTCAATCAGCCCCAGCATTTT
NA,TRBV29-1,TRBD1,TRBJ1-1,CSVVKTGEGKAFF,TGCAGCGTTGTTAAAACAGGGGAAGGAAAAGCTTTCTTT
once,TRBV14,TRBD1,TRBJ1-4,CASSQIQGIGEKLFF,TGTGCCAGCAGCCAGATACAGGGGATTGGTGAAAAACTGTTTTTT
NA,TRBV29-1,TRBD1,TRBJ2-7,CSVEGPGQGGFEQYF,TGCAGCGTTGAAGGCCCGGGACAGGGAGGTTTCGAGCAGTACTTC
NA,TRBV7-7,NA,TRBJ2-3,CASSPTGSPDTQYF,TGTGCCAGCAGCCCCACAGGGTCCCCAGATACGCAGTATTTT
NA,TRBV5-1,NA,TRBJ2-5,CASSRQGGRNQETQYF,TGCGCCAGCAGCCGCCAAGGAGGGAGGAACCAAGAGACCCAGTACTTC
NA,TRBV15,TRBD1,TRBJ1-4,CATSTDTGVDEKLFF,TGTGCCACCAGCACGGACACAGGGGTCGATGAAAAACTGTTTTTT
NA,TRBV18,TRBD2,TRBJ2-1,CASSRTSVHNEQFF,TGTGCCAGCTCACGGACTAGCGTCCACAATGAGCAGTTCTTC